This is a list of T cell receptor beta chains from one sample in a study of CD8 T cells in Susac syndrome. Each CDR3 protein is one row after TCRdb ran MiXCR on the immunoSEQ multiplex PCR reads. The sample lists about 300,000 distinct CDR3 sequences, roughly 85% occurring once. The sequencing sample was made of CD8+ T cells from PBMCs. The receptors shown here come from a human donor with multiple sclerosis. The conserved cysteine and the conserved F or W are not part of the CDR3 here.

J: TRBJ2-7; length: 18; V: TRBV20-1; CDR3: SARDEGLSGGTLITYEQY
J: TRBJ2-7; length: 14; V: TRBV12-3/TRBV12-4; CDR3: ASSLAPSGRACEQY
J: TRBJ1-1; length: 10; V: TRBV11-2; CDR3: ASSLVGLVTF
J: TRBJ2-5; length: 14; V: TRBV12-3/TRBV12-4; CDR3: ASKNGLAPLYETQY
J: TRBJ2-7; length: 11; V: TRBV7-9; CDR3: ASSPSVTYEQY
J: TRBJ1-2; length: 9; V: TRBV30; CDR3: AWEGPYGYT
J: TRBJ2-7; length: 16; V: TRBV4-1; CDR3: ASSHGPVVQKSSYEQY
J: TRBJ1-2; length: 13; V: TRBV4-3; CDR3: ASSQDLGVSGGYT
J: TRBJ1-2; length: 11; V: TRBV27; CDR3: ASSLVAGNGYT
J: TRBJ2-7; length: 12; V: TRBV28; CDR3: ASSGPGLPYEQY
J: TRBJ1-1; length: 10; V: TRBV19; CDR3: ASKTSYTEAF
J: TRBJ2-1; length: 16; V: TRBV27; CDR3: ASSFLWTSGNFYNEQF
J: TRBJ1-5; length: 13; V: TRBV20-1; CDR3: SASRTGTSNQPQH
J: TRBJ2-7; length: 17; V: TRBV6-2/TRBV6-3; CDR3: ASSYETSGSLASSYEQY
J: TRBJ2-5; length: 10; V: TRBV7-9; CDR3: ASSLGAETQY
J: TRBJ1-4; length: 14; V: TRBV27; CDR3: ASSPGPFSTNEKLF
J: TRBJ2-7; length: 13; V: TRBV20-1; CDR3: SARELGAGRDEQY
J: TRBJ2-7; length: 12; V: TRBV29-1; CDR3: SVGWDSSPYEQY
J: TRBJ2-7; length: 14; V: TRBV15; CDR3: ATSRGPSDSGYEQY
J: TRBJ2-7; length: 14; V: TRBV5-6; CDR3: ASSFSIRRDEREQY
J: TRBJ1-1; length: 11; V: TRBV3-1; CDR3: ASSQQADTEAF
J: TRBJ1-1; length: 13; V: TRBV9; CDR3: ASSGDIGVNTEAF
J: TRBJ2-7; length: 13; V: TRBV20-1; CDR3: SARDYGGASYEQY
J: TRBJ1-2; length: 12; V: TRBV4-3; CDR3: ASSRQQGPDGYT
J: TRBJ2-7; length: 11; V: TRBV4-1; CDR3: ASSHPGRGEQY
J: TRBJ2-1; length: 13; V: TRBV19; CDR3: ASSISALEDNEQF
J: TRBJ2-1; length: 14; V: TRBV20-1; CDR3: SAGILAGFSSNEQF
J: TRBJ2-2; length: 14; V: TRBV20-1; CDR3: SARVPGLWNTGELF
J: TRBJ2-1; length: 12; V: TRBV12-5; CDR3: ASAPEGPYNEQF
J: TRBJ2-1; length: 14; V: TRBV9; CDR3: ASSVVSSGRYNEQF
J: TRBJ1-3; length: 13; V: TRBV5-8; CDR3: ASSQWHSSGNTIY
J: TRBJ2-1; length: 11; V: TRBV24-1; CDR3: ATGLAANSEQF
J: TRBJ2-3; length: 14; V: TRBV9; CDR3: ASSFPGTSGSDTQY
J: TRBJ1-2; length: 14; V: TRBV27; CDR3: ASSTLSLGRNYGYT
J: TRBJ2-5; length: 13; V: TRBV9; CDR3: ASSPHAGGRETQY
J: TRBJ2-3; length: 12; V: TRBV6-5; CDR3: ASSFRGYTDTQY
J: TRBJ2-7; length: 12; V: TRBV27; CDR3: ASSASTVSYEQY
J: TRBJ1-5; length: 13; V: TRBV27; CDR3: ASSLAGGLNQPQH